The TCR beta chain described here comes from a study of cytomegalovirus exposure and HLA in healthy donors. About this clone: Its antigen is not identified.

The PCR had 60 Vbeta and 13 Jbeta primers. Data came from immunoSEQ multiplex PCR; TCRdb stores just in-frame clones and leaves some out. This table has over 200,000 clones, approximately 78% appearing once. Findings and limits, study-wide: V- and J-gene trimming of TCR beta was linked (in a later analysis) to a missense DCLRE1C variant.

Germline CDR1 SQVTM, CDR2 ANQGSEA. V lost 3 bases and J lost 4, with 11 bases in between. This CDR3 contains 13 residues. The receptor was derived from a male donor in good health and CMV-seronegative. The V call is TRBV29-1, the J call TRBJ2-3; D possibly corresponds to TRBD1 (5 bases). Sequences were obtained from PBMCs. The CDR3 DNA is TGCAGCGTTGACCCACAGGTTGCAGATACGCAGTATTTT. Residues: CSVDPQVADTQYF.